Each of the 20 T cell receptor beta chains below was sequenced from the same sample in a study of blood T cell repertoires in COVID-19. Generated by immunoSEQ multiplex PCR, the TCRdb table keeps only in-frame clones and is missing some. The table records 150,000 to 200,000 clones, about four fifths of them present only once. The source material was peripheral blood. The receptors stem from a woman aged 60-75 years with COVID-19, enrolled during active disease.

In DNA form, the CDR3 reads TGCGCCAGCAGCACCCAACCGGGGACTAGCGGCGGGGAGCTGTTTTTT. Its protein is CASSTQPGTSGGELFF. The V and J genes are TRBV5-1 and TRBJ2-2; 11 bases are a match to TRBD2. The CDR3 is 16 residues long. After removal of 4 bases from V and 7 bases from J, the junction contained 9 bases not matched to a gene. Germline V gene lookup returns CDR1 SGHRS and CDR2 YFSETQ. Full variable domain (rest looked up from reference TRBV5-1 and TRBJ2-2): KAGVTQTPRYLIKTRGQQVTLSCSPISGHRSVSWYQQTPGQGLQFLFEYFSETQRNKGNFPGRFSGRQFSNSRSEMNVSTLELGDSALYLCASSTQPGTSGGELFFGEGSRLTVL.

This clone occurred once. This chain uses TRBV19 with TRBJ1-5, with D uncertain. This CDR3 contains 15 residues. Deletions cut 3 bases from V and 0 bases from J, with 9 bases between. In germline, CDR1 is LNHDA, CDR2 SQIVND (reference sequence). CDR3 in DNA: TGTGCCAGTAGTATGTACGGAGCTAGCAATCAGCCCCAGCATTTT. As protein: CASSMYGASNQPQHF.

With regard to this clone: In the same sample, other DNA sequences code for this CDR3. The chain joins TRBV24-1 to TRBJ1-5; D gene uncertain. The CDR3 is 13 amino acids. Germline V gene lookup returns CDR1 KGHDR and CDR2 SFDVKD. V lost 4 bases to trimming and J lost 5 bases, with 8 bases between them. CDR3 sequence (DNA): TGTGCCACCAGTGACCGGGGTGATCAGCCCCAGCATTTT. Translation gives CATSDRGDQPQHF.

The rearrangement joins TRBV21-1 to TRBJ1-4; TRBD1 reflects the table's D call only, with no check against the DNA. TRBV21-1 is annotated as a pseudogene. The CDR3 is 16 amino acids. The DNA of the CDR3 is TGTGCCAGCAGCAAAGACAGGGGACAGGCGGATGAAAAACTGTTTTTT. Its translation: CASSKDRGQADEKLFF.

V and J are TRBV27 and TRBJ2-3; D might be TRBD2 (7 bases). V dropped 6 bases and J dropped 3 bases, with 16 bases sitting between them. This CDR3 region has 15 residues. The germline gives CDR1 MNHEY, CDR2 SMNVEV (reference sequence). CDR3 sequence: CASSGWGGGTDTQYF. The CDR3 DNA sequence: TGTGCCAGCAGCGGATGGGGGGGCGGGACAGATACGCAGTATTTT.

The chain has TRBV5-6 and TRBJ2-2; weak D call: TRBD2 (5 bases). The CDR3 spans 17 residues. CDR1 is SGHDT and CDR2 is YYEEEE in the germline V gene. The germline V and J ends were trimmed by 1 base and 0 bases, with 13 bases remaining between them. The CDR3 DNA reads TGTGCCAGCAGCTTGTACGGGGAAAACACGAACACCGGGGAGCTGTTTTTT. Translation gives CASSLYGENTNTGELFF.

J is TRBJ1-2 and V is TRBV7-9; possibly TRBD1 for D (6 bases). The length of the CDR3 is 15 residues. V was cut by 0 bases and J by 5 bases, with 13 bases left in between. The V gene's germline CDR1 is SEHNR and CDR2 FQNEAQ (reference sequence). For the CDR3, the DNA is TGTGCCAGCAGCTTAGCAATGGGGGCTGAGTATGGCTACACCTTC. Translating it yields CASSLAMGAEYGYTF.

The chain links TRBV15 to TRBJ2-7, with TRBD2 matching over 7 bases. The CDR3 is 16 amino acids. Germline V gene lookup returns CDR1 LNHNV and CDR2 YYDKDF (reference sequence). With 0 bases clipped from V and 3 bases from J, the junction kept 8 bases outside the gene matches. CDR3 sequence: CATSRERTRGVYEQYF. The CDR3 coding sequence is TGTGCCACCAGCAGAGAGAGGACTAGAGGGGTCTACGAGCAGTACTTC. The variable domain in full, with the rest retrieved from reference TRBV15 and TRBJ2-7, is DAMVIQNPRYQVTQFGKPVTLSCSQTLNHNVMYWYQQKSSQAPKLLFHYYDKDFNNEADTPDNFQSRRPNTSFCFLDIRSPGLGDTAMYLCATSRERTRGVYEQYFGPGTRLTVT.

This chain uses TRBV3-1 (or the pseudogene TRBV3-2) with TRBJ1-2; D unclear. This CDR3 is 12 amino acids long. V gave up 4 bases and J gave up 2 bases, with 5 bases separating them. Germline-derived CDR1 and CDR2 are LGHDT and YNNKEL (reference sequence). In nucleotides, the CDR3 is TGTGCCAGCAGCCGAGGGAACTATGGCTACACCTTC. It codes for CASSRGNYGYTF.

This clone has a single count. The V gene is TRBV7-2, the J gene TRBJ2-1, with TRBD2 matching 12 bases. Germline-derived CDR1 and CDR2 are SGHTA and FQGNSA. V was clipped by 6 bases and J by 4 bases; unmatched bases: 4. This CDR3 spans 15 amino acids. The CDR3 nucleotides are TGTGCCAGCAGGGGCGGACTAGCGGGGTACAATGAGCAGTTCTTC. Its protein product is CASRGGLAGYNEQFF.

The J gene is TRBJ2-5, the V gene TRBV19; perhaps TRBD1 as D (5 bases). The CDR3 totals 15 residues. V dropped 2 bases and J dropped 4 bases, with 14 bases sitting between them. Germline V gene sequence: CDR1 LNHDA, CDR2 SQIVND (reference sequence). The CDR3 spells CASSIQGGFAETQYF. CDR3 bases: TGTGCCAGTAGTATACAGGGTGGGTTCGCAGAGACCCAGTACTTC.

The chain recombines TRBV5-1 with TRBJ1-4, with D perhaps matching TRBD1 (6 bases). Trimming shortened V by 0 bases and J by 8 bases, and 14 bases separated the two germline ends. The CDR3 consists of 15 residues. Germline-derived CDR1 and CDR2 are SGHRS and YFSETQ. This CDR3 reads CASSLGVGAYEKLFF. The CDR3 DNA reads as TGCGCCAGCAGCTTGGGTGTGGGGGCTTACGAAAAACTGTTTTTT.

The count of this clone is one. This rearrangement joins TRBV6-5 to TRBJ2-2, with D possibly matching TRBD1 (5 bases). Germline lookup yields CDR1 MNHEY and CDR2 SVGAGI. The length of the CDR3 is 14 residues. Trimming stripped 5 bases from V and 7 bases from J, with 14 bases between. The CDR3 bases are TGTGCCAGCAGTCAGGGTTATGTTAGCGGGGAGCTGTTTTTT. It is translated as CASSQGYVSGELFF.

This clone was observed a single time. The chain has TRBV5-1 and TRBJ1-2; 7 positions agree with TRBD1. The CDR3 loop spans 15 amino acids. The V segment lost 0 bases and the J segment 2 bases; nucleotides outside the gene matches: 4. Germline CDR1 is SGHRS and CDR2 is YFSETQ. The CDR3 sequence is CASSLEGRGNYGYTF. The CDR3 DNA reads TGCGCCAGCAGCTTGGAGGGCAGGGGGAACTATGGCTACACCTTC.

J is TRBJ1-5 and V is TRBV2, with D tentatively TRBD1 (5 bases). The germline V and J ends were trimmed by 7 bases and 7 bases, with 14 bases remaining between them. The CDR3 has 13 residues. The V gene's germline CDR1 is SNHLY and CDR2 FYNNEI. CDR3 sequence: CASMEGNRQPQHF. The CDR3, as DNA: TGTGCCAGCATGGAAGGGAACAGGCAGCCCCAGCATTTT.

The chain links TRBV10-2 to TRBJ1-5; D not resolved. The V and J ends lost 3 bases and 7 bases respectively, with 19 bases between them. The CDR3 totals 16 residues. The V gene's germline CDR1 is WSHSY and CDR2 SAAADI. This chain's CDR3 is CASSEEKKRSGQPQHF. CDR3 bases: TGCGCCAGCAGTGAAGAAAAAAAGCGTTCTGGCCAGCCCCAGCATTTT.

CDR3 sequence (DNA): TGTGCCAGCAGCCTATTGAGGGACAGGGACGCCTACGAGCAGTACTTC. Translation gives CASSLLRDRDAYEQYF. J is TRBJ2-7 and V is TRBV28, with TRBD1 identical over 9 bases. This CDR3 has 16 residues. The germline CDR1 and CDR2 sequences are MDHEN and SYDVKM. The J segment lost 2 bases and the V segment lost 6 bases, leaving 11 bases of the junction unmatched.

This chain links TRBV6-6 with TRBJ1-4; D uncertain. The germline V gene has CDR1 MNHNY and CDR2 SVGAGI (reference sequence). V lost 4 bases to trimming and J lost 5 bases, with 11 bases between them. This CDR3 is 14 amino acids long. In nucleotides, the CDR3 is TGTGCCAGCAGTTTGGCCAGTAAAAATGAAAAACTGTTTTTT. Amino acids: CASSLASKNEKLFF.

In DNA form, the CDR3 reads TGTGCCAGCAGTTCGCTAGCGGGGGGGCTCGCGGGAGAGACCCAGTACTTC. It is translated as CASSSLAGGLAGETQYF. The chain joins TRBV27 to TRBJ2-5; 12 bases are shared with TRBD2. Trimming at V came to 4 bases and at J to 4 bases, leaving 10 bases not matched to a gene. Looked up from germline, CDR1 is MNHEY and CDR2 is SMNVEV (reference sequence). This CDR3 region has 17 residues.

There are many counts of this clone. CDR3: CASSLGGVAGIYEQYF. The CDR3 DNA reads TGTGCCAGCAGTTTAGGAGGAGTAGCGGGAATTTACGAGCAGTACTTC. The chain joins TRBV28 to TRBJ2-7; 8 nucleotides align to TRBD2. Germline V lookup: CDR1 MDHEN, CDR2 SYDVKM. J lost 4 bases, V lost 2 bases, and 10 bases had no gene match. The CDR3 consists of 16 residues.